The 32 T cell receptor beta chains presented below share a single source sample, sequenced in a study of cytomegalovirus exposure and HLA in healthy donors. Primers for the PCR totalled 60 Vbeta and 13 Jbeta. The data were produced by immunoSEQ multiplex PCR, yet TCRdb's version contains in-frame clones alone and is incomplete. The sample includes approximately 150,000 clones, 70% to 80% seen only once; the top ten take about 1%. Sequences were obtained from PBMCs. The receptors originated from a woman aged 55-69 years in good health and CMV-seronegative.

The genes are TRBV2 and TRBJ1-1; 7 bases map to TRBD1. The J segment lost 1 base and the V segment lost 6 bases, leaving 5 bases of the junction unmatched. The germline CDR1 and CDR2 sequences are SNHLY and FYNNEI. The CDR3 spans 14 residues. The CDR3 spells CASRRDRQNTEAFF. The CDR3 DNA follows: TGTGCCAGCAGGAGGGACAGACAGAACACTGAAGCTTTCTTT.

The genes are TRBV28 and TRBJ2-2, with a possible D match to TRBD1 (6 bases). Germline-derived CDR1 and CDR2 are MDHEN and SYDVKM. V lost 7 bases and J lost 13, with 16 bases in between. The CDR3 covers 12 residues. The CDR3 bases are TGTGCCAGCACCTCTCAGGGCAGGGGGCTGTTTTTT. It encodes CASTSQGRGLFF.

This chain links TRBV6-5 with TRBJ1-2; 7 bases match TRBD1. This CDR3 region has 14 residues. CDR1 and CDR2 from the germline V gene are MNHEY and SVGAGI. The trim removed 7 bases at V and 2 bases at J, leaving 7 bases unmatched. The CDR3 reads CASTSGTVNYGYTF. In nucleotides, the CDR3 is TGTGCCAGCACCTCCGGGACAGTCAACTATGGCTACACCTTC.

This clone was counted a single time. This chain connects TRBV6-4 to TRBJ2-3; 11 positions match TRBD2. Germline values: CDR1 MRHNA, CDR2 SNTAGT. The CDR3 runs 14 residues. With V trimmed by 6 bases and J by 6 bases, 5 bases remained unmatched. CDR3 bases: TGTGCCAGCAGCCTCACTAGCGGGAGTGATACGCAGTATTTT. Residues: CASSLTSGSDTQYF.

The chain employs TRBV7-2 and TRBJ2-5; D is ambiguous. This CDR3 contains 12 residues. CDR1 SGHTA and CDR2 FQGNSA come from the germline V gene. The ends were cut back, 5 bases at V and 4 bases at J, with 8 bases in the middle. The CDR3 spells CASSPSRETQYF. The CDR3 DNA sequence: TGTGCCAGCAGCCCTTCCAGAGAGACCCAGTACTTC.

CDR3 sequence: CASSLVVGGHHEQYF. The CDR3, as DNA: TGTGCCAGCAGCTTAGTGGTTGGGGGACACCACGAGCAGTACTTC. The rearrangement joins TRBV7-9 to TRBJ2-7; tentative D call: TRBD1 (6 bases). The germline V gene has CDR1 SEHNR and CDR2 FQNEAQ (reference sequence). With 1 base removed from V and 5 bases from J, the gap between germline ends came to 15 bases. This CDR3 is built from 15 residues.

The chain carries TRBV9 and TRBJ1-4; 10 positions agree with TRBD1. Losses at the gene ends were 2 bases for V and 5 bases for J; bases not matched to a gene: 9. Germline V lookup: CDR1 SGDLS, CDR2 YYNGEE. The CDR3 has 17 residues. The DNA for the CDR3 is TGTGCCAGCAGCGTTGGGACAGGGGAATGGAGGAATGAAAAACTGTTTTTT. Amino acid sequence: CASSVGTGEWRNEKLFF.

The chain combines TRBV5-6 with TRBJ2-2; 8 bases match TRBD2. From germline, CDR1 is SGHDT and CDR2 YYEEEE. J lost 4 bases, V lost 2 bases, and 7 bases had no gene match. The CDR3 runs 16 residues. CDR3 residues: CASSFLTSGGTGELFF. DNA for the CDR3: TGTGCCAGCAGCTTTTTAACCAGCGGGGGCACCGGGGAGCTGTTTTTT.

V and J are TRBV5-1 and TRBJ2-7; TRBD2 matches 7 bases. Per the germline V gene, CDR1 is SGHRS and CDR2 is YFSETQ. This CDR3 is 15 amino acids long. With 6 bases clipped from V and 1 base from J, the junction kept 10 bases outside the gene matches. In nucleotides, the CDR3 is TGCGCCAGCAACCCGGGCCCGGGGGGATCCTACGAGCAGTACTTC. It specifies CASNPGPGGSYEQYF.

Only one count was recorded for this clone. The chain couples TRBV28 to TRBJ1-1, with D possibly TRBD1 on 6 matching bases. The CDR3 length is 11 residues. Germline values: CDR1 MDHEN, CDR2 SYDVKM. Trimming cost V 6 bases and J 7 bases, with 9 bases left between them. The CDR3 DNA follows: TGTGCCAGCAGGACAGGAAATGAAGCTTTCTTT. Its protein is CASRTGNEAFF.

This chain links TRBV7-9 with TRBJ2-1; no clear D. The CDR3 sequence is 13 residues long. Germline V gene sequence: CDR1 SEHNR, CDR2 FQNEAQ (reference sequence). V was clipped by 1 base and J by 6 bases, with 7 bases between them. The DNA for the CDR3 is TGTGCCAGCAGCTTAGGTCTTATCAATGAGCAGTTCTTC. Its translation: CASSLGLINEQFF.

The rearrangement uses TRBV7-2 and TRBJ1-2; D might be TRBD1 (5 bases). Germline CDR1 and CDR2: SGHTA and FQGNSA. This CDR3 has 17 amino acids. The V end lost 5 bases, the J end lost 0 bases, and 19 bases lay between the germline ends. CDR3 in amino acids: CASSLERGRPSNYGYTF. CDR3 nucleotides: TGTGCCAGCAGCCTAGAGCGGGGACGACCCTCTAACTATGGCTACACCTTC.

The chain couples TRBV27 to TRBJ1-1, with a weak D call TRBD1 (5 bases). The CDR3 totals 15 residues. CDR1 is MNHEY, CDR2 SMNVEV, per germline (reference sequence). Deletions cut 6 bases from V and 5 bases from J, with 19 bases between. CDR3 sequence reads: CASRSSRGGGTEAFF. CDR3 DNA sequence: TGTGCCAGCAGATCGAGCCGGGGGGGAGGGACTGAAGCTTTCTTT.

The CDR3, as DNA: TGTGCCAGCAGCCGCGGACTAGGACCCCCAGATACGCAGTATTTT. Its protein is CASSRGLGPPDTQYF. The chain uses TRBV11-3 and TRBJ2-3; 7 bases map to TRBD2. The CDR3 is made up of 15 amino acids. V gave up 5 bases and J gave up 4 bases; unmatched junction bases: 9. Germline V gives CDR1 SGHNT, CDR2 YENEEA.

This clone was seen a few times. This sequence joins TRBV5-1 and TRBJ2-7, with D uncertain. Germline loops: CDR1 SGHRS, CDR2 YFSETQ. The CDR3 loop spans 16 amino acids. The ends were cut back, 1 base at V and 6 bases at J, with 20 bases in the middle. This chain's CDR3 is CASSLTSGHPSSEQYF. The CDR3 DNA reads TGCGCCAGCAGCTTGACATCCGGTCATCCCTCTAGCGAGCAGTACTTC.

The chain is built from TRBV7-9 and TRBJ2-5, with TRBD2 matching over 11 bases. V was pared by 5 bases and J by 3 bases, with 8 bases of the junction left unmatched. CDR1 is SEHNR, CDR2 FQNEAQ, per germline (reference sequence). This CDR3 is 16 amino acids long. As DNA, the CDR3 is TGTGCCAGCAGCCGACGTACGGGACTAGCGGAAGAGACCCAGTACTTC. Its translation: CASSRRTGLAEETQYF.

The chain is built from TRBV11-2 and TRBJ2-5, with a possible D match to TRBD2 (5 bases). The CDR3 spans 14 residues. Per germline, CDR1 SGHAT and CDR2 FQNNGV. Trimming took 4 bases from V and 1 from J, leaving 10 bases between them. CDR3 DNA: TGTGCCAGCAGCTCGGCGGGTTTCCAAGAGACCCAGTACTTC. Translated, it gives CASSSAGFQETQYF.

The chain joins TRBV5-1 to TRBJ2-5, with D tentatively TRBD1 (6 bases). Germline CDR1 and CDR2: SGHRS and YFSETQ. This CDR3 region has 17 residues. Trimming took 4 bases from V and 1 from J, leaving 20 bases between them. CDR3 nucleotide sequence: TGCGCCAGCAGCCTGGGTGAGGGACATATCGCCCAAGAGACCCAGTACTTC. It translates to CASSLGEGHIAQETQYF.

This clone has just a few counts. The chain recombines TRBV19 with TRBJ1-1; the D is unclear. This CDR3 contains 14 residues. V lost 3 bases and J lost 1, with 9 bases in between. Germline lookup yields CDR1 LNHDA and CDR2 SQIVND (reference sequence). The CDR3 region has the DNA TGTGCCAGTAGTATCGAGGGCACGAACACTGAAGCTTTCTTT. Protein sequence: CASSIEGTNTEAFF.

The V gene is TRBV5-5, the J gene TRBJ2-1, with 8 nucleotides matching TRBD1. The CDR3 loop spans 14 amino acids. The J segment lost 9 bases and the V segment lost 0 bases, leaving 5 bases of the junction unmatched. CDR1 SGHKS and CDR2 YYEKEE come from the germline V gene (reference sequence). This CDR3 reads CASSLGQGKGEQFF. DNA of the CDR3: TGTGCCAGCAGCTTGGGACAGGGGAAGGGTGAGCAGTTCTTC.

This chain connects TRBV5-1 to TRBJ1-4, with no clear D. Trimming took off 4 bases at V and 7 bases at J, with 17 bases between the two ends. Germline lookup yields CDR1 SGHRS and CDR2 YFSETQ. The CDR3 extends over 15 amino acids. DNA for the CDR3: TGCGCCAGCAGCCCTGACGTGGCGGGCGGTGAAAAACTGTTTTTT. As protein: CASSPDVAGGEKLFF.

This chain links TRBV7-9 with TRBJ1-3; D may be TRBD1 (5 bases). This CDR3 is built from 17 residues. Between the trimmed V and J ends, which lost 1 base and 3 bases, there was a span of 16 bases. CDR1 and CDR2 (germline): SEHNR, FQNEAQ (reference sequence). This CDR3 is CASSLGFYGADGNTIYF. In DNA, the CDR3 is TGTGCCAGCAGCTTAGGCTTTTATGGGGCGGATGGAAACACCATATATTTT. The variable domain in full, with the rest retrieved from reference TRBV7-9 and TRBJ1-3, is DTGVSQNPRHKITKRGQNVTFRCDPISEHNRLYWYRQTLGQGPEFLTYFQNEAQLEKSRLLSDRFSAERPKGSFSTLEIQRTEQGDSAMYLCASSLGFYGADGNTIYFGEGSWLTVV.

V is TRBV9 and J is TRBJ1-3; 7 positions agree with TRBD1. Germline CDR1 and CDR2: SGDLS and YYNGEE. The CDR3 contains 17 residues. V gave up 3 bases and J gave up 0 bases; unmatched junction bases: 9. The CDR3 loop reads CASSERTGLGSGNTIYF. In DNA form, the CDR3 reads TGTGCCAGCAGCGAGCGGACAGGTTTAGGCTCTGGAAACACCATATATTTT.

To note about this clone: Other DNA sequences in this specimen translate into the identical CDR3. The chain is built from TRBV28 and TRBJ1-1, with D uncertain. Germline V gene lookup returns CDR1 MDHEN and CDR2 SYDVKM. The CDR3 contains 13 residues. Trimming cost V 3 bases and J 1 base, with 6 bases left between them. CDR3 in DNA: TGTGCCAGCAGTTTGCCAGGGAACACTGAAGCTTTCTTT. The encoded protein is CASSLPGNTEAFF.

The V gene is TRBV7-6, the J gene TRBJ2-5, with 8 bases identical to TRBD1. Germline CDR1 is SGHVS and CDR2 is FNYEAQ. J gave up 4 bases and V 1 base, and 14 bases lay outside the gene matches. The CDR3 is made up of 18 amino acids. The CDR3 coding sequence is TGTGCCAGCAGCTTAGGAGGGGCGGCAGGGGGCATCGGAGAGACCCAGTACTTC. It specifies CASSLGGAAGGIGETQYF.

The V and J genes are TRBV6-5 and TRBJ2-2; 8 bases are a match to TRBD1. With V trimmed by 4 bases and J by 6 bases, 7 bases remained unmatched. CDR3 length equals 15 residues. Germline loops: CDR1 MNHEY, CDR2 SVGAGI. Here the CDR3 reads CASSFDRGPAGELFF. In DNA form, the CDR3 reads TGTGCCAGCAGTTTCGACAGGGGACCGGCCGGGGAGCTGTTTTTT.

Only one count was recorded for this clone. The chain employs TRBV4-2 and TRBJ2-7, with 9 bases matching TRBD2. CDR1 is LGHNA and CDR2 is YNFKEQ in the germline V gene. The CDR3 loop spans 17 amino acids. The V gene end was trimmed by 1 base and the J gene end by 0 bases; junction bases not matched to a gene: 7. The CDR3 loop is CASSQATGTSSSYEQYF. The CDR3 nucleotides read TGTGCCAGCAGCCAAGCCACCGGGACTAGCAGCTCCTACGAGCAGTACTTC.

This clone has a handful of counts. The rearrangement uses TRBV5-1 and TRBJ2-3; D gene ambiguous. CDR1 is SGHRS, CDR2 YFSETQ, per germline. There are 15 residues in the CDR3. V lost 0 bases to trimming and J lost 4 bases, with 12 bases between them. CDR3 sequence: CASSLATILADTQYF. As DNA, the CDR3 is TGCGCCAGCAGCTTGGCGACAATTTTGGCAGATACGCAGTATTTT. The full variable domain, in which reference TRBV5-1 and TRBJ2-3 provide the parts outside the CDR3, is KAGVTQTPRYLIKTRGQQVTLSCSPISGHRSVSWYQQTPGQGLQFLFEYFSETQRNKGNFPGRFSGRQFSNSRSEMNVSTLELGDSALYLCASSLATILADTQYFGPGTRLTVL.

The chain uses TRBV10-3 and TRBJ2-2, with D tentatively TRBD2 (6 bases). Per the germline V gene, CDR1 is ENHRY and CDR2 is SYGVKD. CDR3 length equals 13 residues. Trimming removed 8 bases from V and 1 base from J, with 8 bases in between. The DNA for the CDR3 is TGTGCCATCGGCGGGGAGAACACCGGGGAGCTGTTTTTT. This codes for CAIGGENTGELFF.

The V gene is TRBV20-1, the J gene TRBJ2-4, with D perhaps TRBD1 (6 bases). The germline V and J ends were trimmed by 7 bases and 11 bases, with 15 bases remaining between them. Germline V CDR1 and CDR2: DFQATT, SNEGSKA (reference sequence). The CDR3 contains 11 residues. CDR3 DNA: TGCAGTGGAGGGGGTCCCACGGTTCAGTACTTC. Protein: CSGGGPTVQYF.

This chain joins TRBV18 and TRBJ2-2; perhaps TRBD2 as D (5 bases). The germline V gene encodes CDR1 KGHSH and CDR2 LQKENI. With 3 bases removed from V and 5 bases from J, the gap between germline ends came to 13 bases. This CDR3 spans 15 amino acids. Here the CDR3 reads CASSPNTGSTGELFF. CDR3 nucleotides: TGTGCCAGCTCACCTAACACGGGATCGACCGGGGAGCTGTTTTTT.

This chain uses TRBV7-3 with TRBJ1-5; possible D gene TRBD1, 6 bases. The CDR3 is made up of 13 amino acids. Trimming removed 5 bases at V and 6 bases at J, with 11 bases between. Germline values: CDR1 SGHTA, CDR2 FQGTGA. The chain's CDR3 is CASSPGVGQPQHF. In DNA, the CDR3 is TGTGCCAGCAGCCCAGGGGTGGGTCAGCCCCAGCATTTT.